The 14 T cell receptor beta chains presented below share a single source sample, sequenced in a study of blood T cell repertoires in COVID-19. Method: immunoSEQ multiplex PCR; TCRdb's copy keeps in-frame clones and lacks some. The sample yields about 120,000 clones, about 85% seen once. The sequenced sample was peripheral blood. These TCRs come from a man older than 75 with acute or convalescent COVID-19.

This chain joins TRBV14 and TRBJ1-4, with D tentatively TRBD1 (5 bases). The CDR3 contains 14 residues. Looked up from germline, CDR1 is SGHDN and CDR2 is FVKESK. Trimming pared 1 base from V and 8 bases from J, leaving 11 bases between. The CDR3 loop is CASSQGGVKEKLFF. The CDR3 nucleotides are TGTGCCAGCAGCCAAGGGGGGGTAAAAGAAAAACTGTTTTTT.

The chain couples TRBV5-6 to TRBJ1-3; 12 nucleotides match TRBD1. After removal of 4 bases from V and 4 bases from J, the junction contained 15 bases not matched to a gene. The germline V gene has CDR1 SGHDT and CDR2 YYEEEE. This CDR3 is built from 19 residues. CDR3 loop: CASSNRDRGRGRDGNTIYF. Written as DNA, the CDR3 is TGTGCCAGCAGCAACCGGGACAGGGGGCGAGGAAGGGACGGAAACACCATATATTTT.

The rearrangement joins TRBV14 to TRBJ1-1; D is uncertain. Trimming pared 1 base from V and 1 base from J, leaving 7 bases between. Germline assignment: CDR1 SGHDN and CDR2 FVKESK. CDR3 length equals 14 residues. In DNA form, the CDR3 reads TGTGCCAGCAGCCAAGGCCTAAAGAACACTGAAGCTTTCTTT. It is translated as CASSQGLKNTEAFF. The full variable domain, completed using reference TRBV14 and TRBJ1-1, is EAGVTQFPSHSVIEKGQTVTLRCDPISGHDNLYWYRRVMGKEIKFLLHFVKESKQDESGMPNNRFLAERTGGTYSTLKVQPAELEDSGVYFCASSQGLKNTEAFFGQGTRLTVV.

The chain has TRBV6-5 and TRBJ1-5; 9 bases are shared with TRBD1. The J segment lost 7 bases and the V segment lost 6 bases, leaving 10 bases of the junction unmatched. This CDR3 contains 15 residues. Germline V gene sequence: CDR1 MNHEY, CDR2 SVGAGI. The CDR3 nucleotides are TGTGCCAGCAGGCCCACAGGGGGCTACTCCCAGCCCCAGCATTTT. Translated: CASRPTGGYSQPQHF.

The chain combines TRBV7-8 with TRBJ1-4; 7 bases map to TRBD1. Germline V gene sequence: CDR1 SGHVS, CDR2 FQNEAQ. The V and J ends lost 10 bases and 5 bases, in that order; junction bases with no gene match: 10. This CDR3 has 14 amino acids. CDR3 nucleotides: TGTGCCACCATGGGGGCAGGGGGAAATGAAAAACTGTTTTTT. Translation gives CATMGAGGNEKLFF. Complete variable domain (other parts from reference TRBV7-8 and TRBJ1-4): GAGVSQSPRYKVAKRGQDVALRCDPISGHVSLFWYQQALGQGPEFLTYFQNEAQLDKSGLPSDRFFAERPEGSVSTLKIQRTQQEDSAVYLCATMGAGGNEKLFFGSGTQLSVL.

The chain joins TRBV7-2 to TRBJ2-1; no reliable D call. Germline loops: CDR1 SGHTA, CDR2 FQGNSA. The CDR3 has 11 residues. The ends were cut back, 5 bases at V and 6 bases at J, with 5 bases in the middle. CDR3 sequence (DNA): TGTGCCAGCAGCCTAATCAATGAGCAGTTCTTC. Encoded protein: CASSLINEQFF.

V gene TRBV6-5 combines with J gene TRBJ1-4; 7 nucleotides match TRBD1. The V and J ends lost 6 bases and 3 bases, in that order; junction bases with no gene match: 7. This CDR3 has 15 residues. The germline CDR1 and CDR2 sequences are MNHEY and SVGAGI. The CDR3 DNA reads as TGTGCCAGCAGCTGGAGGGACAGTTCTAATGAAAAACTGTTTTTT. Protein product: CASSWRDSSNEKLFF.

The chain combines TRBV9 with TRBJ1-2, with D tentatively TRBD1 (5 bases). V was trimmed by 4 bases and J by 2 bases, leaving 9 bases between them. This CDR3 spans 13 amino acids. Germline V gene sequence: CDR1 SGDLS, CDR2 YYNGEE. CDR3 residues: CASSPGQNYGYTF. The CDR3 nucleotides are TGTGCCAGCAGCCCTGGACAAAACTATGGCTACACCTTC. Full variable domain (rest looked up from reference TRBV9 and TRBJ1-2): DSGVTQTPKHLITATGQRVTLRCSPRSGDLSVYWYQQSLDQGLQFLIQYYNGEERAKGNILERFSAQQFPDLHSELNLSSLELGDSALYFCASSPGQNYGYTFGSGTRLTVV.

This chain joins TRBV7-9 and TRBJ1-2, with TRBD1 matching 11 bases. Looked up from germline, CDR1 is SEHNR and CDR2 is FQNEAQ (reference sequence). The V and J ends lost 5 bases and 5 bases, in that order; junction bases with no gene match: 13. This CDR3 region has 17 residues. The CDR3 protein is CASSNLRDRGEIYGYTF. Written as DNA, the CDR3 is TGTGCCAGCAGCAATTTAAGGGACAGGGGGGAAATTTATGGCTACACCTTC.

V is TRBV19 and J is TRBJ2-6; weak D call: TRBD2 (5 bases). CDR1 and CDR2 (germline): LNHDA, SQIVND (reference sequence). The CDR3 runs 16 residues. V lost 3 bases to trimming and J lost 4 bases, with 13 bases between them. CDR3 amino acids: CASSIFGGTGANVLTF. The CDR3 nucleotides read TGTGCCAGTAGTATTTTCGGAGGAACCGGGGCCAACGTCCTGACTTTC. The full variable domain, in which reference TRBV19 and TRBJ2-6 provide the parts outside the CDR3, is DGGITQSPKYLFRKEGQNVTLSCEQNLNHDAMYWYRQDPGQGLRLIYYSQIVNDFQKGDIAEGYSVSREKKESFPLTVTSAQKNPTAFYLCASSIFGGTGANVLTFGAGSRLTVL.

The CDR3 DNA reads TGTGCCAGTAGTAGCGACAGGGCGGGCCAGCCCCAGCATTTT. It codes for CASSSDRAGQPQHF. This chain joins TRBV19 and TRBJ1-5; TRBD1 matches 7 bases. The CDR3 has 14 residues. V dropped 4 bases and J dropped 7; count of bases not matched to a gene: 7. CDR1 is LNHDA and CDR2 is SQIVND in the germline V gene (reference sequence).

Only a few counts were recorded for this clone. This chain links TRBV5-1 with TRBJ2-1, with 10 nucleotides matching TRBD2. This CDR3 has 15 residues. The J segment lost 4 bases and the V segment lost 0 bases, leaving 1 base of the junction unmatched. CDR1 SGHRS and CDR2 YFSETQ come from the germline V gene. As DNA, the CDR3 is TGCGCCAGCAGCTTGGAACTAGCGGGGTACAATGAGCAGTTCTTC. Its protein product is CASSLELAGYNEQFF.

The chain employs TRBV23-1 and TRBJ1-2; 9 nucleotides line up with TRBD1. TRBV23-1 counts as an open reading frame of uncertain function. CDR3 length: 20 residues. V was clipped by 2 bases and J by 8 bases; unmatched bases: 24. CDR3 in DNA: TGCGCCAGCAGTCAACCACATAAGCGGACAGGGGAATTTTTGTATGAAGGCTACACCTTC. It specifies CASSQPHKRTGEFLYEGYTF.

The V and J genes are TRBV9 and TRBJ1-1; D unresolved. CDR1 is SGDLS, CDR2 YYNGEE, per germline. Trimming took off 0 bases at V and 11 bases at J, with 14 bases between the two ends. CDR3 length equals 13 residues. The CDR3 sequence: CASSVERESLAFF. Written as DNA, the CDR3 is TGTGCCAGCAGCGTAGAGAGGGAATCGCTCGCTTTCTTT.